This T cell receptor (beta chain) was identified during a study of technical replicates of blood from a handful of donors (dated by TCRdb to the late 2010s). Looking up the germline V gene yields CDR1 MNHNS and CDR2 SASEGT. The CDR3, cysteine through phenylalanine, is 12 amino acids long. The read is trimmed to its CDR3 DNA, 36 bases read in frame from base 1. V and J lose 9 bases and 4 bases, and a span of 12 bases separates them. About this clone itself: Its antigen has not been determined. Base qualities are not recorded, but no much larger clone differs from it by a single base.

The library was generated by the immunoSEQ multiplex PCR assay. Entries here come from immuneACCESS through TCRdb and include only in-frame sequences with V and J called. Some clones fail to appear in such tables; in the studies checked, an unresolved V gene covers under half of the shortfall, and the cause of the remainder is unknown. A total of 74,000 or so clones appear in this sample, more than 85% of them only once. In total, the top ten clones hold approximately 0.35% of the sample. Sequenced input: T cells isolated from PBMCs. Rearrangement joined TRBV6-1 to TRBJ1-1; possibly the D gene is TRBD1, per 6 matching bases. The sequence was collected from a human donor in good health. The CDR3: CASLRGGTEAFF. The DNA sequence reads TGTGCCAGTCTTAGGGGGGGCACTGAAGCTTTCTTT.